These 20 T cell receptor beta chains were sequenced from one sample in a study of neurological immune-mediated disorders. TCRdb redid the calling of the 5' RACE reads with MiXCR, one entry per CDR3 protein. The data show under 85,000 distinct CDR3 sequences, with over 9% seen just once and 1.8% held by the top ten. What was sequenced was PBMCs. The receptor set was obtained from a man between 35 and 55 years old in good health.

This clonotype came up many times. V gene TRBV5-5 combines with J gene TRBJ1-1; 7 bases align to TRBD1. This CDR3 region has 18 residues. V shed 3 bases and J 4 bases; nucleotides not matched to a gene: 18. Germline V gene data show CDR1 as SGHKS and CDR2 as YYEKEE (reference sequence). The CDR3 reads CASSWEGRDRKGSTEAFF. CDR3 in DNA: TGTGCCAGCAGCTGGGAGGGGAGGGACAGAAAAGGAAGCACTGAAGCTTTCTTT. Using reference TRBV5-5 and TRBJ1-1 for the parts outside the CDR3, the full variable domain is DAGVTQSPTHLIKTRGQQVTLRCSPISGHKSVSWYQQVLGQGPQFIFQYYEKEERGRGNFPDRFSARQFPNYSSELNVNALLLGDSALYLCASSWEGRDRKGSTEAFFGQGTRLTVV.

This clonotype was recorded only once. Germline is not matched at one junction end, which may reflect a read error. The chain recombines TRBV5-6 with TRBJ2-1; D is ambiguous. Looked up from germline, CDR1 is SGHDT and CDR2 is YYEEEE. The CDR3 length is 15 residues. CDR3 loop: CVSSLDIVTYNEQFF. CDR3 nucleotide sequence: TGTGTCAGCAGCTTGGATATAGTCACCTACAATGAGCAGTTCTTC.

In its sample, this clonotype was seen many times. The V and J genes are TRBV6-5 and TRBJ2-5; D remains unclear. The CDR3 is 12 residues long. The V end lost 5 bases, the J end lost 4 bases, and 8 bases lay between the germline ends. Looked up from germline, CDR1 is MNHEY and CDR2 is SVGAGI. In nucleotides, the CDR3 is TGTGCCAGCAGTGACAAAGGAGAGACCCAGTACTTC. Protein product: CASSDKGETQYF.

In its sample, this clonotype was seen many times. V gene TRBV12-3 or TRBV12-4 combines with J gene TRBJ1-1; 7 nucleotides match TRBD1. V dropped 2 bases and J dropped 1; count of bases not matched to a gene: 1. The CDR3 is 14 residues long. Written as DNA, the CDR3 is TGTGCCAGCAGTTTAAGACAGGGGAACACTGAAGCTTTCTTT. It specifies CASSLRQGNTEAFF.

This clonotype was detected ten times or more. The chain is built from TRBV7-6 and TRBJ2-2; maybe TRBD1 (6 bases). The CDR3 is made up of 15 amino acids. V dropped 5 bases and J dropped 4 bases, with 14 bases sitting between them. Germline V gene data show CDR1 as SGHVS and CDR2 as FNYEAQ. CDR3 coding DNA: TGTGCCAGCAGCCCCAGGGGCGAGGGCACCGGGGAGCTGTTTTTT. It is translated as CASSPRGEGTGELFF.

This chain's CDR3 is CASSSSPQGFYGYTF. The CDR3 bases are TGTGCCAGCAGCTCGTCCCCTCAGGGGTTCTATGGCTACACCTTC. This chain joins TRBV7-6 and TRBJ1-2; a weak D match, TRBD1 (6 bases). Trimming removed 4 bases from V and 4 bases from J, with 16 bases in between. Germline V gives CDR1 SGHVS, CDR2 FNYEAQ. The CDR3 has 15 residues.

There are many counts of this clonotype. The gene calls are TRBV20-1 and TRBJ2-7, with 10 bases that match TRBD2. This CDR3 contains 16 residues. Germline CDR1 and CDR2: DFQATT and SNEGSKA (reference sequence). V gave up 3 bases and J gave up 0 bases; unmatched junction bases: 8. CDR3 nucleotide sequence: TGCAGTGCTAGTCCGGGGAGCGGGAGGGCCTCCTACGAGCAGTACTTC. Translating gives CSASPGSGRASYEQYF.

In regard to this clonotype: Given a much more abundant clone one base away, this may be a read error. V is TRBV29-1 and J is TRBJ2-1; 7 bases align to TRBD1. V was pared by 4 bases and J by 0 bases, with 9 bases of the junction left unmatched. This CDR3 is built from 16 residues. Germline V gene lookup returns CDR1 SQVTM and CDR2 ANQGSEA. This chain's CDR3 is CSVVGAYRGSYNEQFF. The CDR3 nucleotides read TGCAGCGTTGTGGGGGCCTACAGGGGCTCCTACAATGAGCAGTTCTTC.

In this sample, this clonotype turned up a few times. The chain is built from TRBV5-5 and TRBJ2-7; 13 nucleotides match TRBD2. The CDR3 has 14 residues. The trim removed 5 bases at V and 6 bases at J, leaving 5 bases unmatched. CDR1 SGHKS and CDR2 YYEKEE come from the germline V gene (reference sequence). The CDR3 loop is CASSRTSGRGEQYF. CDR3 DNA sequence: TGTGCCAGCAGTCGGACTAGCGGGAGAGGCGAGCAGTACTTC.

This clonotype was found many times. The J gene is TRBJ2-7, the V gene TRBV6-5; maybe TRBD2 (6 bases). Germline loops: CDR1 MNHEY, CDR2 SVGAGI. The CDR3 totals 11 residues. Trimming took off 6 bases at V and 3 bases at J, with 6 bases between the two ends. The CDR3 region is CASREGYEQYF. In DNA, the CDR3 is TGTGCCAGCAGGGAGGGCTACGAGCAGTACTTC.

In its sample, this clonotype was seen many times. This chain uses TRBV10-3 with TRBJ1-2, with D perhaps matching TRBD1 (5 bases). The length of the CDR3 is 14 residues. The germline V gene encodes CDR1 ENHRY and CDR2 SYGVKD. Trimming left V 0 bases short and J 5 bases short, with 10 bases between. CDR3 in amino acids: CAISESVGEYGYTF. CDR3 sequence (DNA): TGTGCCATCAGTGAGTCGGTGGGGGAGTATGGCTACACCTTC.

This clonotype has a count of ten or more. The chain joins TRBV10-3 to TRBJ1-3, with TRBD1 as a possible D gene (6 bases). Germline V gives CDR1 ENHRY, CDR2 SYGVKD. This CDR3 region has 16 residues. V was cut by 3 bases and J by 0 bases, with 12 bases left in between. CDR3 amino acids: CAISDRGLSSGNTIYF. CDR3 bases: TGTGCCATCAGTGATCGGGGGCTAAGCTCTGGAAACACCATATATTTT.

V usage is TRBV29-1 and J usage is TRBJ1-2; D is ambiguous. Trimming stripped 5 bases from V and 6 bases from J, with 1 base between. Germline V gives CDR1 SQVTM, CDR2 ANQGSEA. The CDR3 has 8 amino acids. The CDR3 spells CSVNGYTF. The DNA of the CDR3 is TGCAGCGTTAATGGCTACACCTTC.

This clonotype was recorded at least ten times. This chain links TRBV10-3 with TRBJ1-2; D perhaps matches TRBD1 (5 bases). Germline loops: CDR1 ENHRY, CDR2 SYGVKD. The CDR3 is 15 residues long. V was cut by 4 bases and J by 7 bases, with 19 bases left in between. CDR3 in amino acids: CAISVERDDWGGYTF. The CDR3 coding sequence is TGTGCCATCAGTGTCGAGAGGGACGATTGGGGTGGCTACACCTTC.

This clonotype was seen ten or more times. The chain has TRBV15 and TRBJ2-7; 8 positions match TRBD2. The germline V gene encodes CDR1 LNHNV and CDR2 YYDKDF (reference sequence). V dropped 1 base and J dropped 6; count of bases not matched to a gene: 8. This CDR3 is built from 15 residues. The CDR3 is CATSRGAGAGSEQYF. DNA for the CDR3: TGTGCCACCAGCAGAGGAGCGGGAGCTGGGTCCGAGCAGTACTTC.

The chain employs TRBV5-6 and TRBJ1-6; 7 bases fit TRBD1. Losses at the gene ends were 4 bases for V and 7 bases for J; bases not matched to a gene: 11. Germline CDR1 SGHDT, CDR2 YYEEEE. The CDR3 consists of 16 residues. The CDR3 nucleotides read TGTGCCAGCAGCCCAGGGGGGGGCAGATCGAATTCACCCCTCCACTTT. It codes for CASSPGGGRSNSPLHF.

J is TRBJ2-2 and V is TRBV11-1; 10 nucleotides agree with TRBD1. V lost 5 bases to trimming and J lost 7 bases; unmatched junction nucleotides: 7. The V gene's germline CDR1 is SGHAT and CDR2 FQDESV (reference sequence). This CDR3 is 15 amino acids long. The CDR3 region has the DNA TGTGCCAGCAGCCCAGACGGACAGGGGGGCGGGGAGCTGTTTTTT. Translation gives CASSPDGQGGGELFF. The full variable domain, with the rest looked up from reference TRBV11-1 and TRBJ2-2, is EAEVAQSPRYKITEKSQAVAFWCDPISGHATLYWYRQILGQGPELLVQFQDESVVDDSQLPKDRFSAERLKGVDSTLKIQPAELGDSAMYLCASSPDGQGGGELFFGEGSRLTVL.

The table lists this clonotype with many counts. This chain's CDR3 is CAIRRDRDYEQYF. CDR3 DNA: TGTGCCATCAGGCGGGACAGGGACTACGAGCAGTACTTC. The chain couples TRBV10-3 to TRBJ2-7; 9 nucleotides agree with TRBD1. In germline, CDR1 is ENHRY, CDR2 SYGVKD. CDR3 length: 13 residues. V dropped 6 bases and J dropped 3; count of bases not matched to a gene: 3.

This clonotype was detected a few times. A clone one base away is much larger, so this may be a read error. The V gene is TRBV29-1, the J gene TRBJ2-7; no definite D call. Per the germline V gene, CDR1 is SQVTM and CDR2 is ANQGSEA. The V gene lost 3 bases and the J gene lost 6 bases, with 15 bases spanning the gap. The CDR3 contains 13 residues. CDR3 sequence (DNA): TGCAGCGTTGAGTTGGTCAGCCACACCGAGCAGTACTTC. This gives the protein CSVELVSHTEQYF.

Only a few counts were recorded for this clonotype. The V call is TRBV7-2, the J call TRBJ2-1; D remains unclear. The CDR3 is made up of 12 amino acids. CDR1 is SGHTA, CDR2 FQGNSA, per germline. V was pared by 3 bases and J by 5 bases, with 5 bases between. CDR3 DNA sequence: TGTGCCAGCAGCTTGAGGAACAATGAGCAGTTCTTC. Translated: CASSLRNNEQFF. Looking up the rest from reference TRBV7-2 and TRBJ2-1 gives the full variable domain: GAGVSQSPSNKVTEKGKDVELRCDPISGHTALYWYRQSLGQGLEFLIYFQGNSAPDKSGLPSDRFSAERTGGSVSTLTIQRTQQEDSAVYLCASSLRNNEQFFGPGTRLTVL.